The 12 T cell receptor beta chains in this list originate from one sample, sequenced in a study of blood T cell repertoires in COVID-19. Sequencing was performed with immunoSEQ multiplex PCR; in TCRdb, only in-frame clones are kept and a portion is missing. The sample carries fewer than 300,000 clones, 65% to 90% recorded once. The sample was peripheral blood. The receptors derive from a man over 45 with active or convalescent COVID-19.

About this clone: One end of the junction is discordant with germline, which a read error may explain. The chain uses TRBV28 and TRBJ2-3; TRBD2 matches 9 bases. The CDR3 sequence is 14 residues long. The V gene's germline CDR1 is MDHEN and CDR2 SYDVKM. CDR3 in DNA: TGTGCCAGCAGTTCCGGGACTAGCATAGATACGCAGTATTTT. Translation gives CASSSGTSIDTQYF.

This sequence joins TRBV14 and TRBJ1-1; perhaps TRBD1 as D (5 bases). The germline gives CDR1 SGHDN, CDR2 FVKESK. The CDR3 spans 12 residues. The germline V and J ends were trimmed by 5 bases and 11 bases, with 15 bases remaining between them. Here the CDR3 reads CASSTQGLRAFF. CDR3 sequence (DNA): TGTGCCAGCAGCACCCAGGGCTTAAGGGCTTTCTTT.

V is TRBV7-3 and J is TRBJ2-7, with 9 positions matching TRBD1. The CDR3 is made up of 14 amino acids. The ends lost 1 base at V and 13 bases at J; junction bases unmatched: 11. Germline V gene sequence: CDR1 SGHTA, CDR2 FQGTGA. The CDR3 nucleotides are TGTGCCAGCAGCTTAAGAGACGGCGGGACAGGGTCTTACTTC. It specifies CASSLRDGGTGSYF.

The gene calls are TRBV14 and TRBJ2-1; tentative D call: TRBD2 (5 bases). The CDR3 has 15 amino acids. The V and J ends lost 4 bases and 0 bases respectively, with 10 bases between them. Germline CDR1 and CDR2: SGHDN and FVKESK. DNA of the CDR3: TGTGCCAGCAGCCTCTCAGCGGCCTCCTACAATGAGCAGTTCTTC. Amino acid sequence: CASSLSAASYNEQFF. Variable domain in full (rest from reference TRBV14 and TRBJ2-1): EAGVTQFPSHSVIEKGQTVTLRCDPISGHDNLYWYRRVMGKEIKFLLHFVKESKQDESGMPNNRFLAERTGGTYSTLKVQPAELEDSGVYFCASSLSAASYNEQFFGPGTRLTVL.

This chain joins TRBV9 and TRBJ1-1; D unresolved. CDR3 length: 17 amino acids. The germline gives CDR1 SGDLS, CDR2 YYNGEE. V shed 3 bases and J shed 4 bases, with 22 bases lying between them. The DNA of the CDR3 is TGTGCCAGCAGCGGCGACATCCAGCCCTCCCCCGCCACTGAAGCTTTCTTT. Protein sequence: CASSGDIQPSPATEAFF.

J is TRBJ2-7 and V is TRBV6-2 or TRBV6-3, with 10 bases fitting TRBD2. J gave up 3 bases and V 2 bases, and 10 bases lay outside the gene matches. CDR1 and CDR2 (germline): MNHEY, SVGEGT. This CDR3 region has 17 residues. The CDR3 nucleotides read TGTGCCAGCAGTTACCTAGCGGGAGAAGACTTTGGCTACGAGCAGTACTTC. Its protein product is CASSYLAGEDFGYEQYF.

V and J are TRBV3-1 (or the pseudogene TRBV3-2) and TRBJ2-2; 13 positions agree with TRBD2. The J segment lost 7 bases and the V segment lost 4 bases, leaving 6 bases of the junction unmatched. Germline V gene data show CDR1 as LGHDT and CDR2 as YNNKEL (reference sequence). The length of the CDR3 is 16 residues. In nucleotides, the CDR3 is TGTGCCAGCAGCCTAAGGACTAGCGGGAGTGGCGGGGAGCTGTTTTTT. This gives the protein CASSLRTSGSGGELFF.

The chain couples TRBV7-8 to TRBJ2-1; 9 bases are a match to TRBD2. Germline CDR1 reads SGHVS; CDR2 reads FQNEAQ. The CDR3 contains 18 residues. The V gene end was trimmed by 0 bases and the J gene end by 4 bases; junction bases not matched to a gene: 10. The CDR3 bases are TGTGCCAGCAGCTTAGCGCGGGGGGGACTAACGCTTTACAATGAGCAGTTCTTC. Amino acids: CASSLARGGLTLYNEQFF.

J is TRBJ1-3 and V is TRBV30; TRBD1 aligns across 9 bases. Germline trimming cut 2 bases from V and 4 bases from J; bases unmatched to any gene: 9. The germline V gene has CDR1 GTSNPN and CDR2 SVGIG (reference sequence). The CDR3 covers 16 residues. As DNA, the CDR3 is TGTGCCTGGAGTCGGTCCTGGGACAGGGCAGGAAACACCATATATTTT. Translated, it gives CAWSRSWDRAGNTIYF.

V and J are TRBV28 and TRBJ1-6, with 8 nucleotides matching TRBD1. The germline CDR1 and CDR2 sequences are MDHEN and SYDVKM. Trimming took 2 bases from V and 8 from J; bases not matched to a gene: 5. There are 15 residues in the CDR3. The chain's CDR3 is CASSLTDRGDSPLHF. The CDR3 coding sequence is TGTGCCAGCAGTTTAACAGACAGGGGAGATTCACCCCTCCACTTT.

V and J are TRBV28 and TRBJ2-1; 10 bases line up with TRBD2. CDR3 length: 17 amino acids. V was clipped by 4 bases and J by 5 bases; unmatched bases: 11. Germline V gene data show CDR1 as MDHEN and CDR2 as SYDVKM. The CDR3 DNA follows: TGTGCCAGCAGTTCAGCGGGAGGGCCGGGCTTTCACAATGAGCAGTTCTTC. It specifies CASSSAGGPGFHNEQFF. The full variable domain, rest sourced from reference TRBV28 and TRBJ2-1, is DVKVTQSSRYLVKRTGEKVFLECVQDMDHENMFWYRQDPGLGLRLIYFSYDVKMKEKGDIPEGYSVSREKKERFSLILESASTNQTSMYLCASSSAGGPGFHNEQFFGPGTRLTVL.

This chain uses TRBV6-1 with TRBJ2-3; 7 nucleotides agree with TRBD2. Germline loops: CDR1 MNHNS, CDR2 SASEGT. The CDR3 contains 15 residues. V dropped 2 bases and J dropped 4; count of bases not matched to a gene: 6. The CDR3 protein is CASSERGGRADTQYF. The CDR3 DNA is TGTGCCAGCAGTGAAAGGGGAGGGCGGGCAGATACGCAGTATTTT.